The TCR beta chain under discussion was sequenced for a study of graft-versus-host responses after intestinal transplantation. The V end lost 6 bases, the J end lost 7 bases, and 9 bases lay between the germline ends. Germline V gives CDR1 MNHEY, CDR2 SVGAGI. The CDR3 has 12 residues. Measured with immunoSEQ multiplex PCR; TCRdb has only the in-frame clones, and not every one. Of tens of thousands of clones in the sample, more than 90% were seen once. The source material was bone marrow, sampled nearly 750 days after intestinal transplantation. This receptor was taken from a human patient who received an intestinal transplant, so some T cells may come from the graft donor. The chain uses TRBV6-5 and TRBJ1-4, with a tentative D call TRBD1 (5 bases). CDR3 in amino acids: CASRQGREKLFF. Here the CDR3 DNA reads TGTGCCAGCAGGCAGGGTCGTGAAAAACTGTTTTTT.